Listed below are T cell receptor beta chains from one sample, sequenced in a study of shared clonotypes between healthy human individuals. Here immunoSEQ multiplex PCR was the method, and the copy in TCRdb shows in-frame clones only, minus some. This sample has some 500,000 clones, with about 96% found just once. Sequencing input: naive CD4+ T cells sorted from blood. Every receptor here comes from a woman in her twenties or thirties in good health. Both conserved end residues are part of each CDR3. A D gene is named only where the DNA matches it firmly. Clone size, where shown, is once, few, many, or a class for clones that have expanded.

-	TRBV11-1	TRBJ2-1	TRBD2	CASSLILAGSEQFF	TGTGCCAGCAGCTTAATACTAGCGGGTAGTGAGCAGTTCTTC
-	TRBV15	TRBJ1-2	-	CATSTDRINYGYTF	TGTGCCACCAGTACGGACAGAATAAACTATGGCTACACCTTC
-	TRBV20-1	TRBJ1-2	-	CSARKDGYTF	TGCAGTGCTAGAAAAGATGGCTACACCTTC
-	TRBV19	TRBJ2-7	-	CASSFGHQGSYEQYF	TGTGCCAGTAGTTTCGGACATCAAGGCTCCTACGAGCAGTACTTC
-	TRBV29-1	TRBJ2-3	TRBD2	CSVGSAGSTDTQYF	TGCAGCGTTGGGTCAGCGGGATCCACAGATACGCAGTATTTT
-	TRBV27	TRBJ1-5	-	CASSTGFNQPQHF	TGTGCCAGCAGTACAGGGTTTAATCAGCCCCAGCATTTT
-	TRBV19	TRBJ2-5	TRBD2	CASSMGGWHQQETQYF	TGTGCCAGTAGTATGGGGGGGTGGCACCAGCAAGAGACCCAGTACTTC
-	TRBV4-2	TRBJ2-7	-	CASSQDQPRDEQYF	TGTGCCAGCAGCCAAGATCAGCCGCGTGACGAGCAGTACTTC
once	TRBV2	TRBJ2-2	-	CASSEGAGELFF	TGTGCCAGCAGTGAGGGGGCCGGGGAGCTGTTTTTT
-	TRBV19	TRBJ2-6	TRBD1	CASNDRGLPGANVLTF	TGTGCCAGTAATGACAGGGGTCTCCCTGGGGCCAACGTCCTGACTTTC
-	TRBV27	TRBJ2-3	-	CASSLLGPRRDTQYF	TGTGCCAGCAGTTTACTCGGCCCTCGGCGAGATACGCAGTATTTT
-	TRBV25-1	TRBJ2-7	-	CATSGFSSYEQYF	TGTGCCACCAGCGGGTTTAGCTCCTACGAGCAGTACTTC
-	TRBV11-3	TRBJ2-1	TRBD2	CASSLDNSGTQVLDEQFF	TGTGCCAGCAGCTTAGATAATAGCGGGACCCAGGTGCTGGATGAGCAGTTCTTC
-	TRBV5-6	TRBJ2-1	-	CASSLRGGAVEQFF	TGTGCCAGCAGCTTAAGGGGTGGGGCTGTTGAGCAGTTCTTC
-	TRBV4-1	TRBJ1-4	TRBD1	CASSRTQGASEKLFF	TGCGCCAGCAGCCGAACCCAGGGGGCTAGTGAAAAACTGTTTTTT
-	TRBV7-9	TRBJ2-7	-	CASRPRQGFHEQYF	TGTGCCAGCAGACCTCGACAAGGGTTTCACGAGCAGTACTTC
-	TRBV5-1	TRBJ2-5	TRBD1	CASSLDRGQYGTQYF	TGCGCCAGCAGCTTAGACAGGGGGCAATATGGGACCCAGTACTTC
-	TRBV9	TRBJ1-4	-	CASSGPGLGEEKLFF	TGTGCCAGCAGCGGACCGGGCCTCGGCGAAGAAAAACTGTTTTTT
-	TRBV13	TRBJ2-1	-	CASSFRHNPLNEQFF	TGTGCCAGCAGCTTTAGACACAACCCCCTAAATGAGCAGTTCTTC
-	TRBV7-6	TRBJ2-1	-	CASSSQTGTAGRQFF	TGTGCCAGCAGCTCGCAGACAGGGACGGCGGGAAGGCAGTTCTTC
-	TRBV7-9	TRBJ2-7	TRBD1	CASSLEPGQGLYEQYF	TGTGCCAGCAGCCTAGAGCCGGGACAGGGACTATACGAGCAGTACTTC
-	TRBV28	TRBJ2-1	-	CATTTGIFEQFF	TGTGCCACCACAACAGGGATCTTTGAGCAGTTCTTC
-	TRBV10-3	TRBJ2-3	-	CAISSGISTDTQYF	TGTGCCATCAGTAGCGGAATTAGCACAGATACGCAGTATTTT
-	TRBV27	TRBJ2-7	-	CASSGELRGHREQYF	TGTGCCAGTTCCGGGGAACTCAGGGGACATCGCGAGCAGTACTTC
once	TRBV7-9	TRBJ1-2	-	CASSLVTMGGYTF	TGTGCCAGCAGCCTAGTCACCATGGGGGGCTACACCTTC
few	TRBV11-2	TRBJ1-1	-	CASSFGQTNTEAFF	TGTGCCAGCAGCTTTGGCCAGACGAACACTGAAGCTTTCTTT
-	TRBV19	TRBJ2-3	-	CASSIGSLTDTQYF	TGTGCCAGTAGTATAGGGAGCCTCACAGATACGCAGTATTTT
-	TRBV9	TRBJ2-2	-	CASSRRLFAGELFF	TGTGCCAGCAGCAGGAGACTGTTCGCCGGGGAGCTGTTTTTT
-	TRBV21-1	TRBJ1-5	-	CASSKSHTGLDQPQHF	TGTGCCAGCAGCAAAAGCCATACAGGGTTGGATCAGCCCCAGCATTTT
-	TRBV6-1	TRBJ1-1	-	CASRKTENTEAFF	TGTGCCAGCAGGAAAACAGAGAACACTGAAGCTTTCTTT
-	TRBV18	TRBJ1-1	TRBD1	CASSPGKTQGASTEAFF	TGTGCCAGCTCACCGGGGAAGACACAGGGGGCAAGCACTGAAGCTTTCTTT
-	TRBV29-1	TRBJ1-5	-	CSVGEGNQPQHF	TGCAGCGTGGGAGAAGGCAATCAGCCCCAGCATTTT
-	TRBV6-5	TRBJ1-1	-	CASSYSRGNTEAFF	TGTGCCAGCAGTTACTCACGGGGAAACACTGAAGCTTTCTTT
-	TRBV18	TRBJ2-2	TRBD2	CASSPTSGRATGELFF	TGTGCCAGCTCACCTACTAGCGGGAGGGCCACCGGGGAGCTGTTTTTT
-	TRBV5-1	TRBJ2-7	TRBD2	CASSLGAGDEQYF	TGCGCCAGCAGCTTGGGCGCGGGGGACGAGCAGTACTTC
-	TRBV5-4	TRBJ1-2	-	CASSLDAYGYTF	TGTGCCAGCAGCTTGGATGCCTATGGCTACACCTTC
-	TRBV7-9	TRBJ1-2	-	CASSLDAGGYTF	TGTGCCAGCAGCTTAGACGCAGGTGGCTACACCTTC
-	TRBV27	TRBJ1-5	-	CASSAGKGTLPQHF	TGTGCCAGCAGTGCTGGGAAGGGTACACTACCCCAGCATTTT
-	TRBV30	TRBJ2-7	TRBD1	CAWLPGTGLEQYF	TGTGCCTGGCTCCCCGGGACAGGGCTCGAGCAGTACTTC
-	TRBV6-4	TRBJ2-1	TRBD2	CASSDSATSGSVTPEQFF	TGTGCCAGCAGTGACTCGGCTACTAGCGGGAGCGTAACCCCTGAGCAGTTCTTC
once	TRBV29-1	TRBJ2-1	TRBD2	CSAPGSGSGNEQFF	TGCAGCGCCCCGGGGAGCGGGAGTGGAAATGAGCAGTTCTTC
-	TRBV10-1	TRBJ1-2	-	CASSEWKQGDARLWDGYTF	TGCGCCAGCAGTGAGTGGAAACAGGGAGATGCCCGGTTATGGGATGGCTACACCTTC
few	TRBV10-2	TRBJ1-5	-	CASRDGNQPQHF	TGCGCCAGCAGAGACGGGAATCAGCCCCAGCATTTT
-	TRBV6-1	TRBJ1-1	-	CASSERKAFF	TGTGCCAGCAGTGAAAGGAAAGCTTTCTTT
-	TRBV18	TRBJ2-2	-	CASSPNRAVDTGELFF	TGTGCCAGCTCACCTAACAGGGCCGTGGACACCGGGGAGCTGTTTTTT
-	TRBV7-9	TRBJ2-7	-	CASSLLDISYEQYF	TGTGCCAGCAGCTTATTAGACATTTCCTACGAGCAGTACTTC